This paragraph covers one TCR beta chain sequence. Its antigen remains unidentified. This sample is part of a study of CXCR3-negative and CXCR3-positive naive CD8 T cells. About the research overall: Roughly 1.5 +/- 0.3 million TRB reads came from each library, giving 110 million to 150 million in total. Findings of the study overall: Partially decreased CXCR3 expression was recorded after cryopreservation, and fresh PBMCs were used in most assays. Similar TRBV-TRBJ usage was seen in naive cells (both CXCR3-negative and CXCR3-positive), but memory cells differed. Both naive subsets showed comparably high diversity, and memory CD8+ cells showed much lower diversity.

The authors made the TRB cDNA libraries by 5' RACE using UMI labels. Using the 5' RACE reads, TCRdb records one entry per CDR3 protein without DNA. The sample features some 56,000 distinct CDR3 sequences, with about 20% in its top ten. This CDR3 region has 14 residues. Germline V gives CDR1 SGHRS, CDR2 YFSETQ. This TCR was recovered from a human donor in good health. Some clones in this sample may be carry-over from other donors' samples. The chain links TRBV5-1 to TRBJ1-1. Input material: memory CD8+ T cells from blood. The CDR3 reads CASSFETGNTEAFF.